Listed below are T cell receptor beta chains from one sample, sequenced in a study of shared T cell receptors in the human thymus. Method: immunoSEQ multiplex PCR; TCRdb's copy keeps in-frame clones and lacks some. Among about 710,000 clones listed, around 87% were seen once. The same sample was also studied in work on human thymus T cells.

Sequencing was carried out using thymocytes. The receptors shown here come from a boy in the first two years of life with a congenital heart defect. Both conserved end residues are part of each CDR3. The order of the fields is V gene, clone size, D gene, J gene, CDR3 DNA, CDR3 protein. A D gene is named only where the DNA matches it firmly. Clone size is given for some rows only: seen once, a few or many times, or a class if the clone is expanded.

v_gene: TRBV19; abundance: -; d_gene: TRBD1; j_gene: TRBJ1-5; CDR3nt: TGTGCCAGCGAAACAGGGGGTCTCAATCAGCCCCAGCATTTT; CDR3aa: CASETGGLNQPQHF
v_gene: TRBV4-3; abundance: -; d_gene: -; j_gene: TRBJ2-5; CDR3nt: TGCGCCAGCAGCCAAGATCGGCAGGGGGGCATCCAAGAGACCCAGTACTTC; CDR3aa: CASSQDRQGGIQETQYF
v_gene: TRBV5-6; abundance: -; d_gene: -; j_gene: TRBJ2-3; CDR3nt: TGTGCCAGCAGCTTGTCCCGGGACACCCCAGATACGCAGTATTTT; CDR3aa: CASSLSRDTPDTQYF
v_gene: TRBV5-5; abundance: -; d_gene: -; j_gene: TRBJ2-1; CDR3nt: TGTGCCAGCAGACGGGAAGTCTACAATGAGCAGTTCTTC; CDR3aa: CASRREVYNEQFF
v_gene: TRBV27; abundance: -; d_gene: TRBD1; j_gene: TRBJ2-7; CDR3nt: TGTGCCAGCGGACAGGGCAACGGTTGCGAGCAGTACTTC; CDR3aa: CASGQGNGCEQYF
v_gene: TRBV28; abundance: once; d_gene: -; j_gene: TRBJ2-3; CDR3nt: TGTGCCAGCAGTTTAGGGCTAGCCGGGGATACGCAGTATTTT; CDR3aa: CASSLGLAGDTQYF
v_gene: TRBV6-5; abundance: -; d_gene: TRBD1; j_gene: TRBJ2-7; CDR3nt: TGTGCCAGCAGTTCGCCGGGACAGGAAGGGGGCTACGAGCAGTACTTC; CDR3aa: CASSSPGQEGGYEQYF
v_gene: TRBV28; abundance: -; d_gene: -; j_gene: TRBJ1-6; CDR3nt: TGTGCCAGCAGTTTACTGAGCAGCCCTCAGGACCTCCACTTT; CDR3aa: CASSLLSSPQDLHF
v_gene: TRBV19; abundance: few; d_gene: -; j_gene: TRBJ2-3; CDR3nt: TGTGCCAGTAGTAACAGGGTTACGGACACAGATACGCAGTATTTT; CDR3aa: CASSNRVTDTDTQYF
v_gene: TRBV28; abundance: -; d_gene: -; j_gene: TRBJ2-4; CDR3nt: TGTGCCAGCAGTTTAGCCCGACAGGTTGGGGACATTCAGTACTTC; CDR3aa: CASSLARQVGDIQYF
v_gene: TRBV6-1; abundance: -; d_gene: TRBD1; j_gene: TRBJ2-7; CDR3nt: TGTGCCAGCAGTGAAGTTGGGGACAGGAACCATGGGTCCGACGAGCAGTACTTC; CDR3aa: CASSEVGDRNHGSDEQYF
v_gene: TRBV4-1; abundance: -; d_gene: TRBD2; j_gene: TRBJ2-5; CDR3nt: TGCGCCAGCAGCCACCTGGACCTAGCGGGAGTTTGGGAGACCCAGTACTTC; CDR3aa: CASSHLDLAGVWETQYF
v_gene: TRBV7-9; abundance: -; d_gene: TRBD1; j_gene: TRBJ1-2; CDR3nt: TGTGCCAGCAGCGCCACCCTGGACAGGGGGCCGGATGGCTACACCTTC; CDR3aa: CASSATLDRGPDGYTF
v_gene: TRBV30; abundance: -; d_gene: -; j_gene: TRBJ2-6; CDR3nt: TGTGCCTGGAGTGATCCGGGTCGTCCCTCTGGGGCCAACGTCCTGACTTTC; CDR3aa: CAWSDPGRPSGANVLTF
v_gene: TRBV11-2; abundance: once; d_gene: -; j_gene: TRBJ1-1; CDR3nt: TGTGCCAGCAGCCCCCGTAGGGCGGGGGAAACTTTCTTT; CDR3aa: CASSPRRAGETFF
v_gene: TRBV28; abundance: -; d_gene: -; j_gene: TRBJ1-5; CDR3nt: TGTGCCATTTCTTGGCAGAGCAATCAGCCCCAGCATTTT; CDR3aa: CAISWQSNQPQHF
v_gene: TRBV14; abundance: -; d_gene: TRBD1; j_gene: TRBJ2-6; CDR3nt: TGTGCCAGCAGCCAAGATCGTGGGACAGGGCTACTATCGGGGGCCAACGTCCTGACTTTC; CDR3aa: CASSQDRGTGLLSGANVLTF
v_gene: TRBV15; abundance: once; d_gene: -; j_gene: TRBJ1-5; CDR3nt: TGTGCCACCAACCCCCCCGGGAGGGGGCAGCCCCAGCATTTT; CDR3aa: CATNPPGRGQPQHF
v_gene: TRBV5-4; abundance: -; d_gene: TRBD1; j_gene: TRBJ1-2; CDR3nt: TGTGCCAGCAGCTTGGAATCAGGGGGCGACGATGGCTACACCTTC; CDR3aa: CASSLESGGDDGYTF
v_gene: TRBV27; abundance: -; d_gene: -; j_gene: TRBJ2-7; CDR3nt: TGTGCCAGCAGTTCGCGGGGAGTAGGAGACGAGCAGTACTTC; CDR3aa: CASSSRGVGDEQYF
v_gene: TRBV5-6; abundance: few; d_gene: -; j_gene: TRBJ1-1; CDR3nt: TGTGCCAGCAGCACCATCAGGGGAGAGCCTGAAGCTTTCTTT; CDR3aa: CASSTIRGEPEAFF
v_gene: TRBV2; abundance: -; d_gene: -; j_gene: TRBJ1-3; CDR3nt: TGTGCCAGCAGGGGGGCAGGGATTGGTGGAAACACCATATATTTT; CDR3aa: CASRGAGIGGNTIYF
v_gene: TRBV5-6; abundance: -; d_gene: -; j_gene: TRBJ1-2; CDR3nt: TGTGCCAGCAGCTTGGGACATTCTAACTATGGCTACACCTTC; CDR3aa: CASSLGHSNYGYTF
v_gene: TRBV5-5; abundance: -; d_gene: -; j_gene: TRBJ2-2; CDR3nt: TGTGCCAGCAGCCTCCCGACTGGCACCGGGGAGCTGTTTTTT; CDR3aa: CASSLPTGTGELFF
v_gene: TRBV6-5; abundance: -; d_gene: -; j_gene: TRBJ1-1; CDR3nt: TGTGCCAGCACCACGGGACTAGAGGACACTGAAGCTTTCTTT; CDR3aa: CASTTGLEDTEAFF
v_gene: TRBV5-1; abundance: once; d_gene: -; j_gene: TRBJ2-7; CDR3nt: TGCGCCAGCAGCGCAAGAGAGAACTACGAGCAGTACTTC; CDR3aa: CASSARENYEQYF
v_gene: TRBV4-2; abundance: once; d_gene: -; j_gene: TRBJ1-1; CDR3nt: TGTGCCAGCAGCCAAGATCCCAGGGGGAACACTGAAGCTTTCTTT; CDR3aa: CASSQDPRGNTEAFF
v_gene: TRBV6-1; abundance: once; d_gene: TRBD2; j_gene: TRBJ2-7; CDR3nt: TGTGCCAGCAGTGGGGGTGAGGCTAGCGGGGAGGCCTGGTCCTACGAGCAGTACTTC; CDR3aa: CASSGGEASGEAWSYEQYF
v_gene: TRBV30; abundance: -; d_gene: -; j_gene: TRBJ1-2; CDR3nt: TGTGCCTGGAGGGACATAGACTATGGCTACACCTTC; CDR3aa: CAWRDIDYGYTF
v_gene: TRBV2; abundance: -; d_gene: -; j_gene: TRBJ1-3; CDR3nt: TGTGCCAGCAGAGCTCCAGGGAATTATGGAAACACCATATATTTT; CDR3aa: CASRAPGNYGNTIYF
v_gene: TRBV9; abundance: -; d_gene: -; j_gene: TRBJ2-5; CDR3nt: TGTGCCAGCAGCCCCATGTTCCGGACACGCCAAGAGACCCAGTACTTC; CDR3aa: CASSPMFRTRQETQYF
v_gene: TRBV6-5; abundance: few; d_gene: -; j_gene: TRBJ2-7; CDR3nt: TGTGCCAGCAGCCCCCACGTTAGGCTAGGCGAGCAGTACTTC; CDR3aa: CASSPHVRLGEQYF
v_gene: TRBV5-1; abundance: -; d_gene: -; j_gene: TRBJ2-1; CDR3nt: TGCGCCAGCAGCTTGGCCCTCCCGACAGAGAGCTCCTACAATGAGCAGTTCTTC; CDR3aa: CASSLALPTESSYNEQFF
v_gene: TRBV27; abundance: -; d_gene: -; j_gene: TRBJ1-5; CDR3nt: TGTGCCAGCAGTTTATCACGACACAGCAATCAGCCCCAGCATTTT; CDR3aa: CASSLSRHSNQPQHF
v_gene: TRBV28; abundance: -; d_gene: TRBD2; j_gene: TRBJ2-7; CDR3nt: TGTGCCAGCAGTTTTAACGACCCCCCTAGCGGGACCGCCTCCTACGAGCAGTACTTC; CDR3aa: CASSFNDPPSGTASYEQYF
v_gene: TRBV11-2; abundance: -; d_gene: -; j_gene: TRBJ2-1; CDR3nt: TGTGCCAGCAGCTTAGGGCTAGCGCTATATGAGCAGTTCTTC; CDR3aa: CASSLGLALYEQFF
v_gene: TRBV6-1; abundance: -; d_gene: -; j_gene: TRBJ1-5; CDR3nt: TGTGCCAGCACCCAGGGGAGCTCTCAGCCCCAGCATTTT; CDR3aa: CASTQGSSQPQHF
v_gene: TRBV14; abundance: once; d_gene: TRBD2; j_gene: TRBJ2-6; CDR3nt: TGTGCCAGCAGCCAAGGGACTAGCTGGTCTATTTCTGGGGCCAACGTCCTGACTTTC; CDR3aa: CASSQGTSWSISGANVLTF
v_gene: TRBV10-3; abundance: few; d_gene: TRBD2; j_gene: TRBJ2-6; CDR3nt: TGTGCCATCAGTGAGTCGTTAGCGGGAGGGCCTACTGGGGCCAACGTCCTGACTTTC; CDR3aa: CAISESLAGGPTGANVLTF
v_gene: TRBV25-1; abundance: -; d_gene: -; j_gene: TRBJ2-7; CDR3nt: TGTGCCAGCAGTGGAGCGCAGGGGTCTAGGTACGAGCAGTACTTC; CDR3aa: CASSGAQGSRYEQYF
v_gene: TRBV4-3; abundance: -; d_gene: -; j_gene: TRBJ2-7; CDR3nt: TGCGCCAGCAGCCAAGATCTTGGTCGCTGGCCCGAGCAGTACTTC; CDR3aa: CASSQDLGRWPEQYF
v_gene: TRBV9; abundance: -; d_gene: -; j_gene: TRBJ1-1; CDR3nt: TGTGCCAGCAGGGGGCCGAACACTGAAGCTTTCTTT; CDR3aa: CASRGPNTEAFF
v_gene: TRBV9; abundance: once; d_gene: TRBD2; j_gene: TRBJ2-3; CDR3nt: TGTGCCAGCAGCGTAGGAGGGGGGGCTAGCGGGGTGGGGACAGATACGCAGTATTTT; CDR3aa: CASSVGGGASGVGTDTQYF
v_gene: TRBV7-9; abundance: -; d_gene: TRBD1; j_gene: TRBJ1-2; CDR3nt: TGTGCCAGCAGGGAAAGGACAGGGTTCGGCTACACCTTC; CDR3aa: CASRERTGFGYTF
v_gene: TRBV29-1; abundance: -; d_gene: -; j_gene: TRBJ2-7; CDR3nt: TGCAGCGTTGGCAGGGTCGGGTATAGCTCCTACGAGCAGTACTTC; CDR3aa: CSVGRVGYSSYEQYF
v_gene: TRBV5-4; abundance: once; d_gene: -; j_gene: TRBJ2-6; CDR3nt: TGTGCCAGCAGCTTGTTTAGCTCTGGGGCCAACGTCCTGACTTTC; CDR3aa: CASSLFSSGANVLTF
v_gene: TRBV5-6; abundance: -; d_gene: -; j_gene: TRBJ1-2; CDR3nt: TGTGCCAGCACCCTTGCCCTGTGGGGGCTGGATGGCTACACCTTC; CDR3aa: CASTLALWGLDGYTF
v_gene: TRBV7-8; abundance: -; d_gene: -; j_gene: TRBJ1-1; CDR3nt: TGTGCCAGCAGCCCACAGGTGAGCACTGAAGCTTTCTTT; CDR3aa: CASSPQVSTEAFF
v_gene: TRBV9; abundance: -; d_gene: -; j_gene: TRBJ1-1; CDR3nt: TGTGCCAGCAGCCCTCTGACCAGTACTTTGGGGGGTGGGGACACTGAAGCTTTCTTT; CDR3aa: CASSPLTSTLGGGDTEAFF
v_gene: TRBV2; abundance: few; d_gene: -; j_gene: TRBJ1-2; CDR3nt: TGTGCCAGCAGCGCAACGGTTGGCTACACCTTC; CDR3aa: CASSATVGYTF
v_gene: TRBV7-9; abundance: -; d_gene: TRBD2; j_gene: TRBJ2-1; CDR3nt: TGTGCCAGCAGCTTAGCGGCGGGGGGGCCAAATGAGCAGTTCTTC; CDR3aa: CASSLAAGGPNEQFF
v_gene: TRBV28; abundance: -; d_gene: TRBD1; j_gene: TRBJ1-5; CDR3nt: TGTGCCAGCAGTTTTCGTTCCCGGGGGACAGGGAGTAATAGCAATCAGCCCCAGCATTTT; CDR3aa: CASSFRSRGTGSNSNQPQHF
v_gene: TRBV4-3; abundance: -; d_gene: TRBD1; j_gene: TRBJ2-7; CDR3nt: TGCGCCAGCAGCCAGGAGCCCGGGACAGGGGGTCACGAGCAGTACTTC; CDR3aa: CASSQEPGTGGHEQYF
v_gene: TRBV5-4; abundance: -; d_gene: -; j_gene: TRBJ2-5; CDR3nt: TGTGCCAGCAGCACCCTGGCGGGGCAAGAGACCCAGTACTTC; CDR3aa: CASSTLAGQETQYF
v_gene: TRBV7-6; abundance: -; d_gene: TRBD1; j_gene: TRBJ1-3; CDR3nt: TGTGCCACCCAACACCCGACAGGGGAAAGTGGAAACACCATATATTTT; CDR3aa: CATQHPTGESGNTIYF